This TCR beta chain was captured in a study of blood T cell repertoires in COVID-19. The wider study: Sites in the United States, Italy and Spain provided acute and convalescent COVID-19 samples.

Clones were read by immunoSEQ multiplex PCR, and TCRdb kept only the in-frame ones, dropping some. This repertoire shows 56,000 or so clones, around 84% found once; its top ten account for around 30%. Germline V gene lookup returns CDR1 LNHNV and CDR2 YYDKDF (reference sequence). V lost 0 bases and J lost 3, with 15 bases in between. The CDR3 is 17 residues long. This chain joins TRBV15 and TRBJ1-5, with a weak D call TRBD1 (5 bases). This sequence was found in a human donor in a cohort sampled during active COVID-19. Material for sequencing was peripheral blood. The CDR3: CATSRDLAGWDNQPQHF. The CDR3 DNA is TGTGCCACCAGCAGAGATCTCGCAGGGTGGGACAATCAGCCCCAGCATTTT.